This T cell receptor (beta chain) was obtained from a study of T cells in Graves' hyperthyroidism and ophthalmopathy. What was amplified from RNA transcripts were TCR beta CDR3 regions. A set of HTBI primers served as the primers for a first-round RT-PCR of the TCR CDR3. TCRdb reprocessed the multiplex PCR reads with MiXCR, giving one entry per CDR3 protein. This table has approximately 200,000 distinct CDR3 sequences, about 16% appearing once. This clonotype was seen a few times. The antigen remains undetermined. Patients showing uncontrolled infection, other autoimmune disease, pregnancy or lactation were ineligible. Study-level findings and limits: From stable hyperthyroidism, ophthalmopathy was set apart by a 13 V-J model.

CDR3 length equals 13 residues. Germline CDR1 MNHNY, CDR2 SVGAGI (reference sequence). V lost 2 bases, J lost 5 bases, and 9 bases lay in between. The chain carries TRBV6-6 and TRBJ1-1; perhaps TRBD1 as D (6 bases). The sample consisted of blood. This sequence originates from a man aged 40-50 years with Graves' hyperthyroidism. CDR3 nucleotides: TGTGCCAGCAGTTACGCAGGGGCGACTGAAGCTTTCTTT. This sequence encodes CASSYAGATEAFF.